There are a few counts of the clone carrying this T cell receptor beta chain. The data are from a study of blood T cell repertoires in COVID-19. Authors' analysis steps: Counts of nucleated cells, estimated from reference gene primer amplification, were obtained. The protocol was immunoSEQ multiplex PCR, while the TCRdb copy is restricted to in-frame clones and leaves out a portion. The DNA gave D and trimming, while V, J and clone size come from that table. This sample has some 70,000 clones, with over 80% found just once. Germline-derived CDR1 and CDR2 are SGHTA and FQGTGA. This CDR3 has 12 residues. V was cut by 4 bases and J by 5 bases, with 9 bases left in between.

The specimen sequenced was peripheral blood. V and J are TRBV7-3 and TRBJ2-7; D is perhaps TRBD2 (5 bases). The receptor was isolated from a man aged 50 or older with active COVID-19. Here the CDR3 reads CASSSGLHEQYF. DNA of the CDR3: TGTGCCAGCAGCTCCGGACTCCACGAGCAGTACTTC. The full variable domain, its missing parts supplied by reference TRBV7-3 and TRBJ2-7, is GAGVSQTPSNKVTEKGKYVELRCDPISGHTALYWYRQSLGQGPEFLIYFQGTGAADDSGLPNDRFFAVRPEGSVSTLKIQRTERGDSAVYLCASSSGLHEQYFGPGTRLTVT.